The 16 T cell receptor beta chains listed next were all sequenced from one sample in a study of T cells after yellow fever vaccination (dated by TCRdb to about 2019). The library came from 5' RACE. The sequencing machine was an Illumina NovaSeq 6000. TCRdb trimmed the raw reads at Q25, called clones with MiXCR and kept productive beta chains. Merged by CDR3 protein, the rows form single entries marked with the most common genes and DNA. The sample has a few hundred thousand distinct CDR3 sequences on record, around 4% of them singletons. About a quarter of the sample lies in the top ten. The treatment or condition label here, explained by the study, means: live attenuated yellow fever vaccine strain. Specimen: PBMCs, collected on the day of the yellow fever booster vaccination. Receptors were obtained from a man aged 18 to 30 who received the YFV17D yellow fever vaccine.

This clonotype occurred many times. The chain has TRBV6-6 and TRBJ1-4; D might be TRBD1 (5 bases). V was trimmed by 8 bases and J by 0 bases, leaving 7 bases between them. This CDR3 region has 13 residues. Germline-derived CDR1 and CDR2 are MNHNY and SVGAGI (reference sequence). CDR3 loop: CASGHPTNEKLFF. The CDR3 DNA reads as TGTGCCAGCGGACATCCAACTAATGAAAAACTGTTTTTT.

This clonotype appeared once. Compared with germline, one end of the junction differs, possibly owing to a read error. The V and J genes are TRBV6-1 and TRBJ1-5; D may be TRBD1 (6 bases). Germline V CDR1 and CDR2: MNHNS, SASEGT. This CDR3 region has 14 residues. CDR3 in DNA: TGTGCCAGCAGAGAGGGGGGAGGCAATAAGCCCCAGCATTTT. Translating it yields CASREGGGNKPQHF.

J is TRBJ1-1 and V is TRBV4-2, with a weak D call TRBD1 (6 bases). The length of the CDR3 is 15 residues. The germline V gene has CDR1 LGHNA and CDR2 YNFKEQ. V was clipped by 5 bases and J by 0 bases, with 13 bases between them. CDR3 bases: TGTGCCAGCAGCTCACAAGACAGGCTGAACACTGAAGCTTTCTTT. This translates into CASSSQDRLNTEAFF.

This clonotype was counted a few times. The CDR3 DNA sequence: TGTGCCAGCAGTTTTTTTAGCGGACGCACAGATACGCAGTATTTT. This sequence encodes CASSFFSGRTDTQYF. The chain combines TRBV6-5 with TRBJ2-3, with TRBD2 as a possible D gene (6 bases). This CDR3 comprises 15 residues. Germline-derived CDR1 and CDR2 are MNHEY and SVGAGI. Between the trimmed V and J ends, which lost 4 bases and 1 base, there was a span of 12 bases.

The J gene is TRBJ1-1, the V gene TRBV19; D is possibly TRBD1 (6 bases). The germline V and J ends were trimmed by 6 bases and 3 bases, with 20 bases remaining between them. Germline CDR1 is LNHDA and CDR2 is SQIVND (reference sequence). The CDR3 is 16 amino acids. CDR3 residues: CASRNGPGDTDTEAFF. The CDR3 nucleotides are TGTGCCAGTAGGAACGGCCCAGGGGACACTGACACTGAAGCTTTCTTT.

Many counts were recorded for this clonotype. This chain uses TRBV5-1 with TRBJ2-3, with D possibly TRBD2 on 6 matching bases. V was pared by 4 bases and J by 1 base, with 16 bases between. Germline CDR1 reads SGHRS; CDR2 reads YFSETQ. The CDR3 covers 16 residues. CDR3 sequence reads: CASSLLSGTGTDTQYF. The CDR3 DNA sequence: TGCGCCAGCAGCCTCTTGTCGGGGACTGGCACAGATACGCAGTATTTT.

Many counts were recorded for this clonotype. This sequence joins TRBV5-1 and TRBJ1-1, with D unclear. Germline values: CDR1 SGHRS, CDR2 YFSETQ. This CDR3 contains 14 residues. The V end was cut by 2 bases, the J end by 5 bases, with 13 bases between. CDR3 sequence (DNA): TGCGCCAGCAGCTTAGTAGACGTTGGAACTGAAGCTTTCTTT. The encoded protein is CASSLVDVGTEAFF. The whole variable domain, filled in from reference TRBV5-1 and TRBJ1-1, reads KAGVTQTPRYLIKTRGQQVTLSCSPISGHRSVSWYQQTPGQGLQFLFEYFSETQRNKGNFPGRFSGRQFSNSRSEMNVSTLELGDSALYLCASSLVDVGTEAFFGQGTRLTVV.

This chain joins TRBV20-1 and TRBJ2-7; tentatively, D is TRBD1 (6 bases). The CDR3 consists of 14 residues. Germline lookup yields CDR1 DFQATT and CDR2 SNEGSKA (reference sequence). V was pared by 5 bases and J by 5 bases, with 19 bases between. The CDR3, as DNA: TGCAGTGCTTCCTCAGGGGAAAGAAATGACGAGCAGTACTTC. Protein sequence: CSASSGERNDEQYF.

This clonotype was picked up many times. The chain combines TRBV21-1 with TRBJ2-1; the D call of TRBD1 is as the table states it, not checked on the DNA. TRBV21-1 has pseudogene status. The CDR3 runs to 15 residues. The CDR3 DNA sequence: TGTGCCAGCAGCAAAGCTGACAGGTCTCCCGATGAGCAGTTCTTC. Protein product: CASSKADRSPDEQFF.

The chain is built from TRBV4-1 and TRBJ1-5; D is undetermined. The V gene's germline CDR1 is MGHRA and CDR2 YSYEKL. Between the trimmed V and J ends, which lost 5 bases and 7 bases, there was a span of 18 bases. The CDR3 contains 15 residues. CDR3 DNA: TGCGCCAGCAGCTCCCGGGTATCGGGAAAACAGCCCCAGCATTTT. The encoded protein is CASSSRVSGKQPQHF.

This clonotype occurred many times. The gene calls are TRBV7-2 and TRBJ1-5; 7 nucleotides agree with TRBD1. This CDR3 has 14 amino acids. Trimming at V came to 5 bases and at J to 9 bases, leaving 10 bases not matched to a gene. Germline V CDR1 and CDR2: SGHTA, FQGNSA. Here the CDR3 reads CASSLEGGPRPQHF. CDR3 nucleotides: TGTGCCAGCAGCCTGGAAGGGGGCCCGAGGCCCCAGCATTTT.

This clonotype appeared many times. The chain recombines TRBV7-2 with TRBJ2-1; TRBD2 might be the D (6 bases). Trimming shortened V by 11 bases and J by 6 bases, and 17 bases separated the two germline ends. This CDR3 spans 13 amino acids. Germline assignment: CDR1 SGHTA and CDR2 FQGNSA. CDR3 residues: CALLTSRINEQFF. DNA for the CDR3: TGTGCCCTTCTGACTAGTCGGATCAATGAGCAGTTCTTC.

This clonotype was found a few times. The chain combines TRBV27 with TRBJ1-5; 7 bases align to TRBD1. This CDR3 is built from 16 residues. Germline CDR1 and CDR2: MNHEY and SMNVEV (reference sequence). Germline trimming cut 3 bases from V and 5 bases from J; bases unmatched to any gene: 10. In DNA, the CDR3 is TGTGCCAGCAGTTTGTCAGGGGGACTGAGGCATCAGCCCCAGCATTTT. Its protein is CASSLSGGLRHQPQHF.

This clonotype was found a few times. The chain recombines TRBV6-5 with TRBJ1-1; 8 bases match TRBD1. V lost 2 bases to trimming and J lost 2 bases; unmatched junction nucleotides: 4. The CDR3 is 15 amino acids. Germline values: CDR1 MNHEY, CDR2 SVGAGI. The CDR3 DNA is TGTGCCAGCAGTTACCCCGGACAGGGTAACACTGAAGCTTTCTTT. Protein sequence: CASSYPGQGNTEAFF.

This clonotype was counted a few times. V and J are TRBV7-9 and TRBJ2-3, with 9 bases aligning to TRBD1. There are 14 residues in the CDR3. With V trimmed by 5 bases and J by 6 bases, 6 bases remained unmatched. CDR1 is SEHNR and CDR2 is FQNEAQ in the germline V gene (reference sequence). The CDR3 here is CASSRTGEADTQYF. CDR3 DNA sequence: TGTGCCAGCAGCCGGACAGGGGAGGCGGATACGCAGTATTTT.

CDR3 sequence reads: CSRIRVDTQYF. DNA of the CDR3: TGCAGTCGAATCAGGGTCGATACGCAGTATTTT. The chain is built from TRBV20-1 and TRBJ2-3; D may be TRBD1 (5 bases). Germline CDR1 and CDR2: DFQATT and SNEGSKA (reference sequence). The CDR3 is 11 residues long. The germline V and J ends were trimmed by 8 bases and 6 bases, with 12 bases remaining between them.